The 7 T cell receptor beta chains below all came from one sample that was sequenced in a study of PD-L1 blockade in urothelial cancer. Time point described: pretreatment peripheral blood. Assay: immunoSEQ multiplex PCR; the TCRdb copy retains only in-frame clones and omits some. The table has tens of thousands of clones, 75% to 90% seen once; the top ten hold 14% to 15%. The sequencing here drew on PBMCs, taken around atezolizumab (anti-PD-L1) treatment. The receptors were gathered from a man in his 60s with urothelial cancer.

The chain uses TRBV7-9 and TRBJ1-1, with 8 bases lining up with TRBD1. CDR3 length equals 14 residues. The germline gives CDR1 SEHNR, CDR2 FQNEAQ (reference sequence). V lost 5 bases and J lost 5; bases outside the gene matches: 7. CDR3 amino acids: CASSIQGGITEAFF. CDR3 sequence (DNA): TGTGCCAGCAGCATACAGGGGGGGATTACTGAAGCTTTCTTT.

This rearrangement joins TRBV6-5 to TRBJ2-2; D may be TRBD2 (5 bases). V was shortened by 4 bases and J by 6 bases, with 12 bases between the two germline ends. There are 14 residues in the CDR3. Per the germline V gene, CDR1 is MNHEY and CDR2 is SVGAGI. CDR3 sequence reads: CASSSGRRPGELFF. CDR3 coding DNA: TGTGCCAGCAGTTCAGGACGGAGGCCCGGGGAGCTGTTTTTT.

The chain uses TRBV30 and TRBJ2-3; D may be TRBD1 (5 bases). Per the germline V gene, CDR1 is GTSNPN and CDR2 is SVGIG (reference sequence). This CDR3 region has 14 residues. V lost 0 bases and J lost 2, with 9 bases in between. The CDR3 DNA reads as TGTGCCTGGAGTGTGAAGGGGAACACAGATACGCAGTATTTT. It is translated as CAWSVKGNTDTQYF.

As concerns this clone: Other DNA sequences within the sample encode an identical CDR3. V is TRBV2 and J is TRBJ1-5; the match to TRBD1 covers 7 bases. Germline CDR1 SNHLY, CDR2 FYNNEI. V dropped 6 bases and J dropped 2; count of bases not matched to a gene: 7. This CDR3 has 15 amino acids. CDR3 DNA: TGTGCCAGCAGCGAACAGGGGTTAGGCAATCAGCCCCAGCATTTT. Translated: CASSEQGLGNQPQHF.

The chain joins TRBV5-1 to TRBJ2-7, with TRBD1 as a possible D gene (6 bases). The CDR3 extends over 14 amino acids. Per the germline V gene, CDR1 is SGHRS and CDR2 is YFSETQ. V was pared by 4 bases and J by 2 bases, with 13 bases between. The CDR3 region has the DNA TGCGCCAGCAGCGTATGGAACAGGGCCTACGAGCAGTACTTC. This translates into CASSVWNRAYEQYF. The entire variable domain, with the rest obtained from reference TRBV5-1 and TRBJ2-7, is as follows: KAGVTQTPRYLIKTRGQQVTLSCSPISGHRSVSWYQQTPGQGLQFLFEYFSETQRNKGNFPGRFSGRQFSNSRSEMNVSTLELGDSALYLCASSVWNRAYEQYFGPGTRLTVT.

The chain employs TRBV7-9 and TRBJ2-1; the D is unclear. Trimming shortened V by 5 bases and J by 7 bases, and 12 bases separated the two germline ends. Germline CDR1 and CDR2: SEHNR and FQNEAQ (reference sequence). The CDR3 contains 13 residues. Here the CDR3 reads CASSPQTENEQFF. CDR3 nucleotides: TGTGCCAGCAGCCCACAGACGGAAAATGAGCAGTTCTTC.

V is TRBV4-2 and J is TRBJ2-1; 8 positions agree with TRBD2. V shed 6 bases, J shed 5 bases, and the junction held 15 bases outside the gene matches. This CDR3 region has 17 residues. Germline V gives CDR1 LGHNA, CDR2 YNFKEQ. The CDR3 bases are TGTGCCAGCAGTCAAAGCAACGGCGGGGGGCCCAACAATGAGCAGTTCTTC. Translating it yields CASSQSNGGGPNNEQFF.